The T cell receptor (beta chain) under discussion was sequenced for a study of T cell changes during pregnancy in multiple sclerosis. Using immunoSEQ multiplex PCR, the repertoire was profiled, and TCRdb retains in-frame clones only, with some absent. Of tens of thousands of clones in the sample, around 89% were seen once. Trimming shortened V by 5 bases and J by 5 bases, and 12 bases separated the two germline ends. CDR3 length equals 13 residues. The germline CDR1 and CDR2 sequences are MGHRA and YSYEKL. Sequencing was performed on CD4+ T cells from peripheral blood mononuclear cells, taken in the first trimester of pregnancy. This TCR was recovered from a female donor in good health, enrolled as a control in a pregnancy study. This sequence joins TRBV4-1 and TRBJ2-5, with D perhaps TRBD2 (6 bases). The CDR3 loop reads CASSEGLRETQYF. The CDR3 coding sequence is TGCGCCAGCAGCGAGGGACTTAGGGAGACCCAGTACTTC.